Listed here are 18 T cell receptor beta chains from one sample, sequenced in a study of cytomegalovirus exposure and HLA in healthy donors (dated by TCRdb to 2015 to 2018). To prepare the library, the immunoSEQ multiplex PCR assay was applied. The multiplex PCR relied on a mix of 60 forward primers for TCR Vbeta segments and 13 reverse primers for TCR Jbeta segments. The table was pulled from immuneACCESS by TCRdb, which kept in-frame rearrangements only. Such tables lose some clones; where checked, under half of the loss comes from unresolved V genes, and the rest has no known cause. The sample's own table lists over 100,000 clones. In total, the top ten clones hold 3% to 4.5% of the sample. Sequenced: PBMCs. These receptor sequences come from a man aged 30-40 years in good health and CMV-seronegative.

The CDR3 reads CASSRDRGRVGTGELFF. Here the CDR3 DNA reads TGTGCCAGCAGCCGGGACAGGGGGCGCGTTGGCACCGGGGAGCTGTTTTTT. This chain joins TRBV14 and TRBJ2-2; 12 bases are shared with TRBD1. The CDR3 has 17 amino acids. V shed 4 bases and J 4 bases; nucleotides not matched to a gene: 7. The germline CDR1 and CDR2 sequences are SGHDN and FVKESK.

The rearrangement links TRBV5-1 to TRBJ1-6; D may be TRBD1 (5 bases). With 2 bases removed from V and 11 bases from J, the gap between germline ends came to 14 bases. This CDR3 comprises 14 residues. The V gene's germline CDR1 is SGHRS and CDR2 YFSETQ. In nucleotides, the CDR3 is TGCGCCAGCAGCTTTCAGGGCCTAAGGCCACCCCTCCACTTT. This encodes CASSFQGLRPPLHF.

The rearrangement joins TRBV5-6 to TRBJ1-5; possible D gene TRBD1, 5 bases. The V end lost 3 bases, the J end lost 7 bases, and 14 bases lay between the germline ends. The length of the CDR3 is 14 residues. Germline V gene data show CDR1 as SGHDT and CDR2 as YYEEEE. DNA for the CDR3: TGTGCCAGCAGCTCCGGACAAGGGATCCAGCCCCAGCATTTT. This sequence encodes CASSSGQGIQPQHF.

This sequence joins TRBV11-2 and TRBJ1-3; 8 bases line up with TRBD1. The CDR3 spans 16 residues. Germline loops: CDR1 SGHAT, CDR2 FQNNGV. V trimming: 4 bases; J trimming: 0 bases; junction bases outside the gene matches: 5. CDR3 in DNA: TGTGCCAGCAGCTGGGGACAGGCCACCTCTGGAAACACCATATATTTT. Amino acid sequence: CASSWGQATSGNTIYF.

The chain joins TRBV19 to TRBJ2-6, with 8 positions matching TRBD1. This CDR3 comprises 16 residues. Germline assignment: CDR1 LNHDA and CDR2 SQIVND (reference sequence). V lost 4 bases, J lost 3 bases, and 5 bases stayed unmatched. The CDR3 here is CASSTQGARGANVLTF. In DNA form, the CDR3 reads TGTGCCAGTAGTACTCAGGGGGCGCGTGGGGCCAACGTCCTGACTTTC.

Remarks on this clone: Other DNA sequences in this sample translate to the same CDR3. V usage is TRBV4-1 and J usage is TRBJ1-1, with D maybe TRBD1 (6 bases). V shed 4 bases and J shed 1 base, with 10 bases lying between them. The CDR3 is 14 residues long. Germline V gene lookup returns CDR1 MGHRA and CDR2 YSYEKL. The CDR3 coding sequence is TGCGCCAGCAGCCTACAACAGGGGAACACTGAAGCTTTCTTT. Its protein is CASSLQQGNTEAFF.

Here the CDR3 reads CASSYGQGMRYF. The DNA for the CDR3 is TGTGCCAGCAGCTATGGACAGGGGATGCGGTATTTT. The rearrangement joins TRBV6-5 to TRBJ2-3; 9 bases agree with TRBD1. The germline V gene has CDR1 MNHEY and CDR2 SVGAGI. Trimming took 6 bases from V and 14 from J; bases not matched to a gene: 9. CDR3 length: 12 amino acids.

The V gene is TRBV11-1, the J gene TRBJ1-1; 7 bases are a match to TRBD1. Trimming at V came to 5 bases and at J to 4 bases, leaving 13 bases not matched to a gene. Germline V lookup: CDR1 SGHAT, CDR2 FQDESV (reference sequence). The CDR3 length is 16 residues. The CDR3 nucleotides read TGTGCCAGCAGCCCCTACAGGGGCCAGGCTCGCACTGAAGCTTTCTTT. Residues: CASSPYRGQARTEAFF.

This rearrangement joins TRBV7-9 to TRBJ1-2; D perhaps matches TRBD1 (6 bases). Trimming stripped 4 bases from V and 0 bases from J, with 12 bases between. This CDR3 is built from 15 residues. The V gene's germline CDR1 is SEHNR and CDR2 FQNEAQ (reference sequence). Here the CDR3 DNA reads TGTGCCAGCAGCTCCTCGACAGGCCCTAACTATGGCTACACCTTC. It encodes CASSSSTGPNYGYTF.

The V and J genes are TRBV30 and TRBJ2-5; 8 bases are shared with TRBD1. The J call is doubtful: the DNA matches TRBJ2-7 better. Germline loops: CDR1 GTSNPN, CDR2 SVGIG (reference sequence). There are 12 residues in the CDR3. CDR3 amino acids: CAWSQGAVEQYF. In nucleotides, the CDR3 is TGTGCCTGGAGTCAGGGGGCGGTCGAGCAGTACTTC.

Remarks on this clone: Mismatch with germline at one junction end may stem from a read error. This chain links TRBV2 with TRBJ2-7, with D possibly TRBD2 on 5 matching bases. This CDR3 is built from 14 residues. Germline V gives CDR1 SNHLY, CDR2 FYNNEI. This CDR3 is CVSSGTVAQYEQYF. DNA for the CDR3: TGTGTCAGCAGTGGAACGGTAGCGCAGTACGAGCAGTACTTC. Looking up the rest from reference TRBV2 and TRBJ2-7 gives the full variable domain: EPEVTQTPSHQVTQMGQEVILRCVPISNHLYFYWYRQILGQKVEFLVSFYNNEISEKSEIFDDQFSVERPDGSNFTLKIRSTKLEDSAMYFCVSSGTVAQYEQYFGPGTRLTVT.

This rearrangement joins TRBV6-5 to TRBJ1-5, with TRBD1 matching over 9 bases. V gave up 6 bases and J gave up 2 bases; unmatched junction bases: 5. The length of the CDR3 is 15 residues. Germline V gene sequence: CDR1 MNHEY, CDR2 SVGAGI. CDR3 sequence (DNA): TGTGCCAGCAGCCGGACAGGGGAGGGCAATCAGCCCCAGCATTTT. Translation gives CASSRTGEGNQPQHF.

The chain is built from TRBV19 and TRBJ1-6; D is unresolved. Germline-derived CDR1 and CDR2 are LNHDA and SQIVND (reference sequence). CDR3 length: 15 amino acids. Trimming shortened V by 4 bases and J by 0 bases, and 7 bases separated the two germline ends. For the CDR3, the DNA is TGTGCCAGTAGTAGGCAGATCTCCTATAATTCACCCCTCCACTTT. Its translation is CASSRQISYNSPLHF. Full variable domain (outside the CDR3, taken from reference TRBV19 and TRBJ1-6): DGGITQSPKYLFRKEGQNVTLSCEQNLNHDAMYWYRQDPGQGLRLIYYSQIVNDFQKGDIAEGYSVSREKKESFPLTVTSAQKNPTAFYLCASSRQISYNSPLHFGNGTRLTVT.

J is TRBJ1-5 and V is TRBV28; D unresolved. Trimming stripped 2 bases from V and 8 bases from J, with 7 bases between. The germline V gene encodes CDR1 MDHEN and CDR2 SYDVKM. There are 12 residues in the CDR3. Here the CDR3 reads CASSLTGKPQHF. CDR3 DNA: TGTGCCAGCAGTTTAACGGGAAAGCCCCAGCATTTT.

J is TRBJ1-4 and V is TRBV2, with D hard to call. V was clipped by 7 bases and J by 5 bases, with 8 bases between them. Germline CDR1 is SNHLY and CDR2 is FYNNEI. This CDR3 contains 12 residues. In DNA form, the CDR3 reads TGTGCCAGCACCCAGGAAAATGAAAAACTGTTTTTT. Its protein product is CASTQENEKLFF.

The gene calls are TRBV12-5 and TRBJ2-3, with 8 bases that match TRBD1. The CDR3 covers 14 residues. The germline CDR1 and CDR2 sequences are LGHNT and FRNRAP. V shed 6 bases, J shed 2 bases, and the junction held 4 bases outside the gene matches. DNA for the CDR3: TGTGCTAGTGGAAAGGGACAGGACACAGATACGCAGTATTTT. Its translation: CASGKGQDTDTQYF. The whole variable domain, filled in from reference TRBV12-5 and TRBJ2-3, reads DARVTQTPRHKVTEMGQEVTMRCQPILGHNTVFWYRQTMMQGLELLAYFRNRAPLDDSGMPKDRFSAEMPDATLATLKIQPSEPRDSAVYFCASGKGQDTDTQYFGPGTRLTVL.

This chain uses TRBV6-1 with TRBJ1-4; TRBD1 aligns across 11 bases. The CDR3 has 14 residues. Losses at the gene ends were 5 bases for V and 6 bases for J; bases not matched to a gene: 2. Germline V gene sequence: CDR1 MNHNS, CDR2 SASEGT. DNA for the CDR3: TGTGCCAGCAGTTGGACAGGGGGCGATGAAAAACTGTTTTTT. Protein product: CASSWTGGDEKLFF.

The genes are TRBV28 and TRBJ1-4; TRBD1 might be the D (6 bases). Germline V gives CDR1 MDHEN, CDR2 SYDVKM. The CDR3 length is 14 residues. V lost 5 bases and J lost 3, with 10 bases in between. CDR3 in DNA: TGTGCCAGCAGTGAGGACAGTGCTAATGAAAAACTGTTTTTT. Amino acids: CASSEDSANEKLFF.